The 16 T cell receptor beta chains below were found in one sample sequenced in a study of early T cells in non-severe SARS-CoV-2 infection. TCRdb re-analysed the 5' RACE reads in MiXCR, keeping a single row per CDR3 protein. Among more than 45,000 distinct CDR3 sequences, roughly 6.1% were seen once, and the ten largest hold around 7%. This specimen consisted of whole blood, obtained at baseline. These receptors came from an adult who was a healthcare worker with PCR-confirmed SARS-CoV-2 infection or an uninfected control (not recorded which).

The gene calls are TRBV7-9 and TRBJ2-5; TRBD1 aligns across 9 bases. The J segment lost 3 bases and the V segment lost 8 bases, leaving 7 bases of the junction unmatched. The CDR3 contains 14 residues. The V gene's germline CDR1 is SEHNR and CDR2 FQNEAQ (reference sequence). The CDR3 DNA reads TGTGCCAGCCCCCTCGGGGACAGGGAAGAGACCCAGTACTTC. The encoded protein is CASPLGDREETQYF.

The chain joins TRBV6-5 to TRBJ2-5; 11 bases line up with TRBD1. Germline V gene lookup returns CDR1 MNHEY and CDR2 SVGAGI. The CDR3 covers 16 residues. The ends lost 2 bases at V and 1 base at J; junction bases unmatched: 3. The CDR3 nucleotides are TGTGCCAGCAGTTACCGGGGACAGGGGGTCCAAGAGACCCAGTACTTC. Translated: CASSYRGQGVQETQYF.

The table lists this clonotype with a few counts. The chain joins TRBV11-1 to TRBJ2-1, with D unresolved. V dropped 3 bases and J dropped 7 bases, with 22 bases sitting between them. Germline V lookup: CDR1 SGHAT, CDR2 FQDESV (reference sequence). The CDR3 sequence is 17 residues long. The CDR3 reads CASSFLFLSSVTNEQFF. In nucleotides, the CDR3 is TGTGCCAGCAGCTTTTTATTCCTCTCGAGTGTGACAAATGAGCAGTTCTTC.

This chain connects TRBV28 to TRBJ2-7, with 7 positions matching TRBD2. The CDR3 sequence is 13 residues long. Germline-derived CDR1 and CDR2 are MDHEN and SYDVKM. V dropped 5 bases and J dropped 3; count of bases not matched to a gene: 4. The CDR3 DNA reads TGTGCCAGCAGTCCAGCGGGACTCTACGAGCAGTACTTC. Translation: CASSPAGLYEQYF.

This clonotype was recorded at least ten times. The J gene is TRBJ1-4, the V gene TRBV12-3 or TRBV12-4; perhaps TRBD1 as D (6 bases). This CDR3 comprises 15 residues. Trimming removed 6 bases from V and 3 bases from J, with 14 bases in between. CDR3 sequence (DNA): TGTGCCAGCAGCCACCCAGGGGCTGCTAATGAAAAACTGTTTTTT. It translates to CASSHPGAANEKLFF.

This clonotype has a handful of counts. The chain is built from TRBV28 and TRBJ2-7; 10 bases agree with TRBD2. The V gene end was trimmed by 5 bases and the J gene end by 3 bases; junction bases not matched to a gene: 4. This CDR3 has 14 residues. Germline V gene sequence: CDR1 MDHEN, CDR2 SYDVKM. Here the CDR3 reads CASSELAGSYEQYF. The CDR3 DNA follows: TGTGCCAGCAGTGAACTAGCGGGAAGCTACGAGCAGTACTTC.

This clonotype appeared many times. Here the CDR3 DNA reads TGTGCCACCAGTGATTTAGCCAGAAACTATGGCTACACCTTC. It is translated as CATSDLARNYGYTF. The rearrangement joins TRBV24-1 to TRBJ1-2, with unresolved D. The germline gives CDR1 KGHDR, CDR2 SFDVKD. This CDR3 has 14 residues. V was cut by 1 base and J by 2 bases, with 7 bases left in between.

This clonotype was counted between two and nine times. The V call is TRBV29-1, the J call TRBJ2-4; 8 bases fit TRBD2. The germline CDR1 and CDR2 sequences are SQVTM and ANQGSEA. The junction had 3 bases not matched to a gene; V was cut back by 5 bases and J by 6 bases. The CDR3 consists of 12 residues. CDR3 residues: CSVSGGGNIQYF. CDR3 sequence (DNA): TGCAGCGTTTCGGGAGGGGGAAACATTCAGTACTTC.

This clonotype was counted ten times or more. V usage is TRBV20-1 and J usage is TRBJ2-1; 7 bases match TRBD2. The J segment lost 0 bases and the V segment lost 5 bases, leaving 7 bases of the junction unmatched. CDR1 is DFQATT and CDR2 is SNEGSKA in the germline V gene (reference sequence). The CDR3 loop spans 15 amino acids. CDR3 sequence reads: CSAALGTTSYNEQFF. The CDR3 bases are TGCAGTGCTGCATTGGGGACTACCTCCTACAATGAGCAGTTCTTC.

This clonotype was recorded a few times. In DNA, the CDR3 is TGCGCCAGCAGCTTGGAAATGGAGATCAATGAGCAGTTCTTC. As protein: CASSLEMEINEQFF. V gene TRBV5-1 combines with J gene TRBJ2-1; no clear D. Per the germline V gene, CDR1 is SGHRS and CDR2 is YFSETQ. This CDR3 has 14 amino acids. V lost 0 bases to trimming and J lost 6 bases, with 10 bases between them.

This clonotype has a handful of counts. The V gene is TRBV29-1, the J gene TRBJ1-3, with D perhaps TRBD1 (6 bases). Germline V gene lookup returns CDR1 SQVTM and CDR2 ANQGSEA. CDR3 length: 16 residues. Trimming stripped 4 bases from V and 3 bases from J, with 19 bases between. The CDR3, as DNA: TGCAGCGTTGTTCCTTGGGAGGGGGTCGTTGGAAACACCATATATTTT. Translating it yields CSVVPWEGVVGNTIYF.

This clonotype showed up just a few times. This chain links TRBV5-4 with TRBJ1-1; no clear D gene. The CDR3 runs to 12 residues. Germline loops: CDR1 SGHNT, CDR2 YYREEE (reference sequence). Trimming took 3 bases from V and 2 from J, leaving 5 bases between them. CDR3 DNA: TGTGCCAGCAGCTCCGGTAACACTGAAGCTTTCTTT. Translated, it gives CASSSGNTEAFF.

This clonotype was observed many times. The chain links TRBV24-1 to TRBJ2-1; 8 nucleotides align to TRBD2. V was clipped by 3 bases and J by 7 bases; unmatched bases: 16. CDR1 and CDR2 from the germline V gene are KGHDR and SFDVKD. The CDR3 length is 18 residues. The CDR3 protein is CATSDPQGGAGVRNEQFF. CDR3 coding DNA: TGTGCCACCAGTGATCCCCAGGGTGGAGCGGGAGTTCGGAATGAGCAGTTCTTC.

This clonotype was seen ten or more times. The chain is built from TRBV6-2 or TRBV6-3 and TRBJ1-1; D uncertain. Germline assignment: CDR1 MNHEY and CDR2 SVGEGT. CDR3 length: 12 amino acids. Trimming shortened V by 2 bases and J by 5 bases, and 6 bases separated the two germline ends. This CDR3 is CASSYGETEAFF. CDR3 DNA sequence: TGTGCCAGCAGTTACGGGGAGACTGAAGCTTTCTTT.

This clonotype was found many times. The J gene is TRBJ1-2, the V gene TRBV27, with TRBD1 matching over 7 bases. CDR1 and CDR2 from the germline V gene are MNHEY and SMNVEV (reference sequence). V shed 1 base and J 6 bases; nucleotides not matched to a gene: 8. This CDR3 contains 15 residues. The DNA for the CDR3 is TGTGCCAGCAGTTTATTCGCAGGGGGGAAGGATGGCTACACCTTC. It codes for CASSLFAGGKDGYTF.

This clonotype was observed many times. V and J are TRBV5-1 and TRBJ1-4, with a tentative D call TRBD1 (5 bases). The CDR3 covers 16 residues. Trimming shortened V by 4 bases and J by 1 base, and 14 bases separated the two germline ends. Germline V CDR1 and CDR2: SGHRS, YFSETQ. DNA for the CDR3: TGCGCCAGCAGCCCCAGAGGGACGAGAACTAATGAAAAACTGTTTTTT. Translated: CASSPRGTRTNEKLFF.